The 7 T cell receptor beta chains below were found in one sample sequenced in a study of T cell changes during pregnancy in multiple sclerosis. TCRdb's table, derived via immunoSEQ multiplex PCR, lists solely in-frame clones and lacks some. This table holds about 51,000 clones, 93% found once. The sample in question was peripheral blood, obtained in the second trimester of pregnancy. Receptor source: a female donor with multiple sclerosis, enrolled in a pregnancy study.

The sample holds one count of this clone. V gene TRBV6-5 combines with J gene TRBJ1-2; D is possibly TRBD1 (5 bases). Germline CDR1 reads MNHEY; CDR2 reads SVGAGI. V was trimmed by 3 bases and J by 8 bases, leaving 13 bases between them. The CDR3 is made up of 13 amino acids. CDR3 nucleotides: TGTGCCAGCAGTTATCGGAGGGGCGCGGGCTACACCTTC. It translates to CASSYRRGAGYTF.

The CDR3 region is CASSYSGGPNQPQHF. The CDR3 region has the DNA TGTGCCAGCAGTTACTCAGGAGGACCCAATCAGCCCCAGCATTTT. The V and J genes are TRBV6-5 and TRBJ1-5; D remains unclear. V was clipped by 0 bases and J by 3 bases, with 9 bases between them. This CDR3 is 15 amino acids long. Per germline, CDR1 MNHEY and CDR2 SVGAGI.

The chain is built from TRBV7-9 and TRBJ2-1; tentatively, D is TRBD2 (5 bases). CDR1 and CDR2 (germline): SEHNR, FQNEAQ (reference sequence). The CDR3 has 15 residues. V was trimmed by 6 bases and J by 6 bases, leaving 18 bases between them. The CDR3 region has the DNA TGTGCCAGCAGTCTACTAGACCCTCGGTTCAATGAGCAGTTCTTC. Protein product: CASSLLDPRFNEQFF.

V gene TRBV5-1 combines with J gene TRBJ2-1; possible D gene TRBD2, 5 bases. V was shortened by 1 base and J by 2 bases, with 16 bases between the two germline ends. Germline V gene sequence: CDR1 SGHRS, CDR2 YFSETQ. CDR3 length: 17 residues. The CDR3 protein is CASSLSPGSQPYNEQFF. The CDR3 coding sequence is TGCGCCAGCAGCTTGTCTCCGGGGTCGCAACCCTACAATGAGCAGTTCTTC.

The chain couples TRBV5-1 to TRBJ2-1; possibly TRBD2 for D (6 bases). Trimming pared 3 bases from V and 6 bases from J, leaving 13 bases between. The CDR3 extends over 14 amino acids. CDR1 and CDR2 (germline): SGHRS, YFSETQ. CDR3 amino acids: CASSSDYRPNEQFF. The DNA of the CDR3 is TGCGCCAGCAGCTCGGACTACCGACCCAATGAGCAGTTCTTC.

Only a few counts were recorded for this clone. V gene TRBV28 combines with J gene TRBJ1-1; D is possibly TRBD1 (6 bases). CDR3 length equals 16 residues. V was clipped by 6 bases and J by 2 bases, with 19 bases between them. The V gene's germline CDR1 is MDHEN and CDR2 SYDVKM. The CDR3 DNA sequence: TGTGCCAGCAGCCTCGACAGGAATCGAATTAACACTGAAGCTTTCTTT. Amino acid sequence: CASSLDRNRINTEAFF.

The genes are TRBV27 and TRBJ2-1; 8 nucleotides line up with TRBD2. The CDR3 has 14 residues. Germline CDR1 reads MNHEY; CDR2 reads SMNVEV (reference sequence). Losses at the gene ends were 0 bases for V and 5 bases for J; bases not matched to a gene: 0. In DNA form, the CDR3 reads TGTGCCAGCAGTTTATCCGGGAGGGACAATGAGCAGTTCTTC. Its translation: CASSLSGRDNEQFF.